One sample yielded the 23 T cell receptor beta chains listed below, sequenced in a study of shared clonotypes between healthy human individuals. CD8 cells classed as naive were CD45RO-negative and positively selected for CCR7, excluding terminally differentiated effector memory CD45RA+ cells. Assay used: immunoSEQ multiplex PCR; TCRdb lists only in-frame clones, some missing. This table holds about 680,000 clones, about 90% found once. Sequenced: naive CD8+ T cells sorted from blood. Receptors originate from a young man in good health.

This chain joins TRBV5-1 and TRBJ2-7, with D unclear. Trimming stripped 2 bases from V and 2 bases from J, with 8 bases between. Germline CDR1 reads SGHRS; CDR2 reads YFSETQ. This CDR3 comprises 13 residues. CDR3 loop: CASSFRAPYEQYF. The DNA for the CDR3 is TGCGCCAGCAGCTTTAGGGCCCCCTACGAGCAGTACTTC.

This clone was seen only once. The chain uses TRBV6-6 and TRBJ2-7, with TRBD1 as a possible D gene (7 bases). CDR1 is MNHNY and CDR2 is SVGAGI in the germline V gene (reference sequence). Trimming removed 4 bases at V and 1 base at J, with 14 bases between. This CDR3 contains 15 residues. CDR3 DNA: TGTGCCAGCAGTTTCGCGACAGGGAGGTCCTACGAGCAGTACTTC. Protein product: CASSFATGRSYEQYF.

V usage is TRBV5-5 and J usage is TRBJ2-3, with 12 bases that match TRBD2. Germline V gene lookup returns CDR1 SGHKS and CDR2 YYEKEE (reference sequence). This CDR3 comprises 15 residues. V shed 4 bases and J 3 bases; nucleotides not matched to a gene: 3. The CDR3 loop is CASSRGLAGTDTQYF. Here the CDR3 DNA reads TGTGCCAGCAGCCGCGGACTAGCGGGGACAGATACGCAGTATTTT.

This clone was seen a single time. The CDR3 DNA sequence: TGTGCCAGCAGTGGCCTCAAGGGGGACTGGGGATACGAGCAGTACTTC. Protein: CASSGLKGDWGYEQYF. The chain recombines TRBV2 with TRBJ2-7, with D perhaps being TRBD1 or TRBD2 (6 bases each). This CDR3 has 16 amino acids. Trimming stripped 4 bases from V and 4 bases from J, with 20 bases between. In germline, CDR1 is SNHLY, CDR2 FYNNEI.

The chain links TRBV7-8 to TRBJ2-4, with no clear D. The CDR3 has 17 amino acids. Germline-derived CDR1 and CDR2 are SGHVS and FQNEAQ. V lost 5 bases and J lost 0, with 17 bases in between. The CDR3 loop is CASSGFPQILAKNIQYF. The CDR3, as DNA: TGTGCCAGCAGCGGATTCCCTCAGATACTAGCCAAAAACATTCAGTACTTC.

The chain has TRBV10-3 and TRBJ1-3; D is perhaps TRBD1 (6 bases). The CDR3 is made up of 16 amino acids. Germline lookup yields CDR1 ENHRY and CDR2 SYGVKD. Trimming removed 6 bases at V and 0 bases at J, with 15 bases between. The CDR3 nucleotides are TGTGCCATCAGGCAGGACAGACTAAGCTCTGGAAACACCATATATTTT. As protein: CAIRQDRLSSGNTIYF.

The chain couples TRBV19 to TRBJ2-3; the match to TRBD2 covers 13 bases. V lost 4 bases to trimming and J lost 6 bases; unmatched junction nucleotides: 4. CDR1 and CDR2 from the germline V gene are LNHDA and SQIVND (reference sequence). This CDR3 region has 15 residues. CDR3 in amino acids: CASSTLAGGPDTQYF. The CDR3 DNA reads as TGTGCCAGTAGTACACTAGCGGGAGGGCCCGATACGCAGTATTTT.

The chain is built from TRBV2 and TRBJ2-7; D could derive from TRBD1 or TRBD2 (5 bases each). The V gene lost 4 bases and the J gene lost 2 bases, with 12 bases spanning the gap. The CDR3 spans 14 residues. Germline V gives CDR1 SNHLY, CDR2 FYNNEI. This CDR3 reads CASSGGRTPYEQYF. Written as DNA, the CDR3 is TGTGCCAGCAGTGGGGGACGGACCCCCTACGAGCAGTACTTC.

This CDR3 reads CASNLGPGSDEKLFF. The CDR3 nucleotides are TGTGCCAGCAATCTAGGTCCAGGGTCGGATGAAAAACTGTTTTTT. This chain links TRBV7-2 with TRBJ1-4, with D tentatively TRBD1 (5 bases). Germline V gene data show CDR1 as SGHTA and CDR2 as FQGNSA. V dropped 7 bases and J dropped 6 bases, with 18 bases sitting between them. The CDR3 spans 15 residues.

CDR3 nucleotides: TGTGCCAGCACCCCAGGGGGCGGTGAGCAGTTCTTC. Translation: CASTPGGGEQFF. The rearrangement links TRBV7-2 to TRBJ2-1, with TRBD1 matching over 8 bases. There are 12 residues in the CDR3. In germline, CDR1 is SGHTA, CDR2 FQGNSA. V shed 7 bases and J 9 bases; nucleotides not matched to a gene: 5.

The chain recombines TRBV6-5 with TRBJ2-3, with 9 bases aligning to TRBD1. This CDR3 has 13 amino acids. The V gene end was trimmed by 6 bases and the J gene end by 8 bases; junction bases not matched to a gene: 6. Germline V gene sequence: CDR1 MNHEY, CDR2 SVGAGI. The CDR3 sequence: CASRGQGLRTQYF. In DNA, the CDR3 is TGTGCCAGCAGAGGACAGGGGCTACGTACGCAGTATTTT.

The chain combines TRBV9 with TRBJ1-2; tentatively, D is TRBD1 (6 bases). Germline V gene sequence: CDR1 SGDLS, CDR2 YYNGEE. This CDR3 contains 15 residues. The V end lost 4 bases, the J end lost 6 bases, and 19 bases lay between the germline ends. The DNA for the CDR3 is TGTGCCAGCAGCCTTGAACAGGGCCCGAGGGATGGCTACACCTTC. Its translation: CASSLEQGPRDGYTF.

The V call is TRBV27, the J call TRBJ2-1, with TRBD2 matching 7 bases. CDR3 length: 14 amino acids. CDR1 and CDR2 from the germline V gene are MNHEY and SMNVEV (reference sequence). The V segment lost 10 bases and the J segment 4 bases; nucleotides outside the gene matches: 10. The CDR3 is CATAPGTTYNEQFF. CDR3 sequence (DNA): TGTGCCACCGCTCCCGGGACTACTTACAATGAGCAGTTCTTC.

The chain has TRBV7-9 and TRBJ2-5, with unresolved D. V was shortened by 7 bases and J by 4 bases, with 10 bases between the two germline ends. Looked up from germline, CDR1 is SEHNR and CDR2 is FQNEAQ (reference sequence). This CDR3 spans 12 amino acids. Here the CDR3 reads CASTVLGETQYF. CDR3 sequence (DNA): TGTGCCAGCACCGTCTTGGGAGAGACCCAGTACTTC.

This rearrangement joins TRBV27 to TRBJ1-5, with unresolved D. The CDR3 sequence is 14 residues long. Germline V gene sequence: CDR1 MNHEY, CDR2 SMNVEV (reference sequence). V shed 3 bases and J shed 4 bases, with 10 bases lying between them. The CDR3 spells CASSFGSDNQPQHF. CDR3 bases: TGTGCCAGCAGTTTTGGGTCGGATAATCAGCCCCAGCATTTT.

This chain uses TRBV29-1 with TRBJ2-1; no clear D. The ends were cut back, 2 bases at V and 0 bases at J, with 8 bases in the middle. Per the germline V gene, CDR1 is SQVTM and CDR2 is ANQGSEA. This CDR3 spans 14 amino acids. The CDR3 loop reads CSVEPASSYNEQFF. CDR3 bases: TGCAGCGTTGAACCGGCGAGCTCCTACAATGAGCAGTTCTTC.

This chain links TRBV27 with TRBJ2-3, with 14 positions matching TRBD2. V trimming: 8 bases; J trimming: 5 bases; junction bases outside the gene matches: 3. This CDR3 spans 14 amino acids. Germline V gene lookup returns CDR1 MNHEY and CDR2 SMNVEV (reference sequence). The DNA for the CDR3 is TGTGCCAGCGGGACTAGCGGGAGTATAGATACGCAGTATTTT. Translation: CASGTSGSIDTQYF.

V gene TRBV6-5 combines with J gene TRBJ2-4; D perhaps matches TRBD2 (6 bases). Deletions cut 5 bases from V and 8 bases from J, with 13 bases between. Germline V gene data show CDR1 as MNHEY and CDR2 as SVGAGI. This CDR3 has 13 residues. The CDR3 is CASSRSGRDIQYF. The CDR3 DNA reads TGTGCCAGCAGTCGCTCCGGGAGAGACATTCAGTACTTC.

This chain links TRBV7-9 with TRBJ2-2; 11 nucleotides align to TRBD1. CDR3 length: 15 residues. V was pared by 4 bases and J by 6 bases, with 4 bases of the junction left unmatched. CDR1 and CDR2 (germline): SEHNR, FQNEAQ (reference sequence). The CDR3: CASSWTGGQAGELFF. CDR3 DNA: TGTGCCAGCAGCTGGACAGGGGGCCAGGCCGGGGAGCTGTTTTTT.

CDR3 loop: CASRASVSSYNEQFF. DNA of the CDR3: TGTGCCAGCAGAGCTAGCGTTAGCTCCTACAATGAGCAGTTCTTC. The chain has TRBV2 and TRBJ2-1, with D tentatively TRBD2 (6 bases). V was trimmed by 6 bases and J by 0 bases, leaving 12 bases between them. CDR1 SNHLY and CDR2 FYNNEI come from the germline V gene. The CDR3 runs to 15 residues.

The chain uses TRBV28 and TRBJ1-4; D uncertain. Trimming removed 6 bases at V and 4 bases at J, with 9 bases between. The CDR3 sequence is 13 residues long. CDR1 MDHEN and CDR2 SYDVKM come from the germline V gene. The DNA for the CDR3 is TGTGCCAGCAGCTCTCCAGTTAATGAAAAACTGTTTTTT. Its protein product is CASSSPVNEKLFF.

The chain uses TRBV7-2 and TRBJ2-7; TRBD2 agrees at 8 bases. Germline CDR1 SGHTA, CDR2 FQGNSA. The V segment lost 4 bases and the J segment 5 bases; nucleotides outside the gene matches: 13. CDR3 length: 16 residues. The CDR3 DNA sequence: TGTGCCAGCAGCTCGAGCCCCCAGCGGGAGAAGGACGAGCAGTACTTC. The encoded protein is CASSSSPQREKDEQYF.

About this clone: The same CDR3 is also encoded by other DNA sequences in this sample. The V gene is TRBV27, the J gene TRBJ2-1; D possibly corresponds to TRBD2 (6 bases). Trimming left V 2 bases short and J 2 bases short, with 7 bases between. CDR3 length: 14 residues. Per germline, CDR1 MNHEY and CDR2 SMNVEV (reference sequence). Here the CDR3 DNA reads TGTGCCAGCAGTTTAGCGGGACCCTACAATGAGCAGTTCTTC. Its protein is CASSLAGPYNEQFF.